Shown below are 4 T cell receptor beta chains from a single sample sequenced in a study of radiotherapy plus CTLA-4 blockade in lung cancer. Using immunoSEQ multiplex PCR, the repertoire was profiled, and TCRdb retains in-frame clones only, with some absent. The sample contains 45,000 or so clones, more than 70% of which appear only once. The sample here was peripheral blood, taken from a patient treated with radiotherapy plus ipilimumab. Every receptor here comes from a human donor with non-small cell lung cancer who had stable disease on radiotherapy plus ipilimumab.

The genes are TRBV6-5 and TRBJ2-7, with D unresolved. Trimming took 0 bases from V and 7 from J, leaving 16 bases between them. In germline, CDR1 is MNHEY, CDR2 SVGAGI. The CDR3 totals 15 residues. CDR3 DNA: TGTGCCAGCAGTTACTCGACGGGCCCAGGTTGGGAGCAGTACTTC. Amino acids: CASSYSTGPGWEQYF.

This rearrangement joins TRBV6-1 to TRBJ1-5, with a weak D call TRBD1 (6 bases). Germline V gene sequence: CDR1 MNHNS, CDR2 SASEGT. The CDR3 spans 15 residues. V was clipped by 5 bases and J by 0 bases, with 11 bases between them. The CDR3 DNA sequence: TGTGCCAGCAGTTGGACAGCCGATAGCAATCAGCCCCAGCATTTT. Its protein is CASSWTADSNQPQHF.

The chain has TRBV5-1 and TRBJ1-3; D not certain. V lost 0 bases and J lost 4, with 5 bases in between. Germline V lookup: CDR1 SGHRS, CDR2 YFSETQ. The length of the CDR3 is 13 residues. CDR3 bases: TGCGCCAGCAGCTTGGAAGGGGGAAACACCATATATTTT. It encodes CASSLEGGNTIYF.

The CDR3 nucleotides read TGTGCCAGCAGTTACCGGGACGGGTCCTACGAGCAGTACGTC. Protein product: CASSYRDGSYEQYV. The rearrangement joins TRBV27 to TRBJ2-7; TRBD1 or TRBD2 may be the D gene (5 bases each). Trimming shortened V by 4 bases and J by 1 base, and 11 bases separated the two germline ends. From germline, CDR1 is MNHEY and CDR2 SMNVEV (reference sequence). The CDR3 runs 14 residues.